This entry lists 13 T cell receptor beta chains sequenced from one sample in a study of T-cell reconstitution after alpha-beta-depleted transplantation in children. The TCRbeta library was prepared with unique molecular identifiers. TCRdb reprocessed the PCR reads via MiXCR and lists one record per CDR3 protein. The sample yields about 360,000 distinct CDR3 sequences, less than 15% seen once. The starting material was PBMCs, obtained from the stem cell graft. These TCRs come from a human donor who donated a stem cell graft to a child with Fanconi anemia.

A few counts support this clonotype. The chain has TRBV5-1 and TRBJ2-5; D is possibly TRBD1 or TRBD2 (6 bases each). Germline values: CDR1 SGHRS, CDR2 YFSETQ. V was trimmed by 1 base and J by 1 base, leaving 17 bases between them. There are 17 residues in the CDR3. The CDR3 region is CASSLRPSGAFQETQYF. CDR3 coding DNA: TGCGCCAGCAGCTTGCGGCCCTCGGGGGCTTTCCAAGAGACCCAGTACTTC.

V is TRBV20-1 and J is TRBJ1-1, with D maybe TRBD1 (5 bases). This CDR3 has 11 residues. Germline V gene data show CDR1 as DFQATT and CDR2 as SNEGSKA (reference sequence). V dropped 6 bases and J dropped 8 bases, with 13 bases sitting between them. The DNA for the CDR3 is TGCAGTGCGGGGATCCGGGACGAAGCTTTCTTT. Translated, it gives CSAGIRDEAFF.

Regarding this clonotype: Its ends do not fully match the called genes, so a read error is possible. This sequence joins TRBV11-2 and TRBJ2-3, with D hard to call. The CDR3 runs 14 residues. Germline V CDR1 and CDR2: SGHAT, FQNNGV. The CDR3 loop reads CASSSHPGTDTQYF. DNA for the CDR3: TGTGCCAGCAGCTCCCACCCGGGCACGGATACGCAGTATTTT.

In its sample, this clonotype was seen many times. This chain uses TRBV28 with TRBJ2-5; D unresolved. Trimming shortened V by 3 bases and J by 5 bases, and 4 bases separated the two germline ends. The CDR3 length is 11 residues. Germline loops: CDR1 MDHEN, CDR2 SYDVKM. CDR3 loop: CASSFRETQYF. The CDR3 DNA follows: TGTGCCAGCAGTTTCCGGGAGACCCAGTACTTC.

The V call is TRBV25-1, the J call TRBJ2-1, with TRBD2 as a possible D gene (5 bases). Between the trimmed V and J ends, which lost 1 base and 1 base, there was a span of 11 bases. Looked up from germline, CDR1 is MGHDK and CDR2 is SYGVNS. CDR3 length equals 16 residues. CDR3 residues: CASSEWSRASYNEQFF. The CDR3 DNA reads TGTGCCAGCAGTGAATGGTCGCGGGCATCCTACAATGAGCAGTTCTTC.

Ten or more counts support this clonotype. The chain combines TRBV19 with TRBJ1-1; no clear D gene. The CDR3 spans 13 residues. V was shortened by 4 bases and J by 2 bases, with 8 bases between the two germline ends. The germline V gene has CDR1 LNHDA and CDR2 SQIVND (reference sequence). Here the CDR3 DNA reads TGTGCCAGTAGTAGGCGCGGAAACACTGAAGCTTTCTTT. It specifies CASSRRGNTEAFF.

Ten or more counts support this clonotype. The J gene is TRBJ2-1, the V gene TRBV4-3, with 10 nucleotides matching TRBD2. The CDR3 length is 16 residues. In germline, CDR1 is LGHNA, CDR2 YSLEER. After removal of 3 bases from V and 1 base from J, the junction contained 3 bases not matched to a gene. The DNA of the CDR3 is TGCGCCAGCAGCCAGGTAGCGGGGGGATCCTACAATGAGCAGTTCTTC. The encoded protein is CASSQVAGGSYNEQFF.

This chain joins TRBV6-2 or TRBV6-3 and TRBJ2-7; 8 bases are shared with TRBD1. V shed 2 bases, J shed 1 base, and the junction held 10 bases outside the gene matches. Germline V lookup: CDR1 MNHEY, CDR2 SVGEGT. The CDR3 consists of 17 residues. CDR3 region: CASSYDHRDRPSYEQYV. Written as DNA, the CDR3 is TGTGCCAGCAGTTACGACCACCGGGACAGGCCTTCCTACGAGCAGTACGTC.

Here the CDR3 reads CASSASGNTYEQYF. In nucleotides, the CDR3 is TGTGCCAGCTCAGCCTCCGGGAATACCTACGAGCAGTACTTC. This chain links TRBV18 with TRBJ2-7; tentative D call: TRBD2 (5 bases). This CDR3 spans 14 amino acids. Germline V gene lookup returns CDR1 KGHSH and CDR2 LQKENI. V lost 5 bases and J lost 2, with 13 bases in between.

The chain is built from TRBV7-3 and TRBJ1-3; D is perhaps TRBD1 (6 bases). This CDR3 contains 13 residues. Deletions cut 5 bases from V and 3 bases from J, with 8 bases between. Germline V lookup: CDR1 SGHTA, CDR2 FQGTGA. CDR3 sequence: CASSPDSGNTIYF. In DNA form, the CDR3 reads TGTGCCAGCAGCCCGGACAGTGGAAACACCATATATTTT.

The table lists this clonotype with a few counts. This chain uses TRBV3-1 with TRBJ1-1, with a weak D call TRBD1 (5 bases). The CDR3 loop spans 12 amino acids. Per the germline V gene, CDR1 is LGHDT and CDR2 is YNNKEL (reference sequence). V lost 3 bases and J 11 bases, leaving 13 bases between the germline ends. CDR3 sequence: CASSHEGTQAFF. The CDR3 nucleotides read TGTGCCAGCAGCCATGAGGGGACTCAGGCTTTCTTT.

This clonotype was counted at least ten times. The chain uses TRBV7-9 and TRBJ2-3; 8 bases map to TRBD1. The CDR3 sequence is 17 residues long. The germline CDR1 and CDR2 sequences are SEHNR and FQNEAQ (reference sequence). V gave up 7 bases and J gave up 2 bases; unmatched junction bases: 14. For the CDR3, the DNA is TGTGCCAGCATCCGTCTCGGGCAGGGGGCCCCCACAGATACGCAGTATTTT. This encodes CASIRLGQGAPTDTQYF.

The DNA of the CDR3 is TGCGCCAGCAGCCAGACTGAGGCGGGCTTATTCTCCTACAATGAGCAGTTCTTC. This codes for CASSQTEAGLFSYNEQFF. The chain joins TRBV5-1 to TRBJ2-1, with D possibly matching TRBD2 (5 bases). Trimming shortened V by 4 bases and J by 0 bases, and 20 bases separated the two germline ends. The CDR3 runs to 18 residues. Germline loops: CDR1 SGHRS, CDR2 YFSETQ.